This is a list of T cell receptor beta chains from one sample in a study of beta chain features in type 1 diabetes. The method was immunoSEQ multiplex PCR; TCRdb's version includes in-frame clones alone and lacks a portion of them. This sample carries under 350,000 clones, under 8.5% of them seen once, and the ten largest clones take 0.9% to 1.2%. What was sequenced was central memory CD4+ T cells from blood. Receptors were obtained from a woman between 18 and 29 years old in good health. Each CDR3 is given with its conserved first and last residue. The order of the fields is D gene, J gene, V gene, clone size, CDR3 protein. D genes are given only for firm matches. Rows may omit the clone size; those that give it use once, few, many or a size class.

D: NA; J: TRBJ2-7; V: TRBV30; size: few; CDR3: CAWSAGLPKQYF
D: NA; J: TRBJ2-3; V: TRBV7-2; size: many; CDR3: CASSLRDTQYF
D: NA; J: TRBJ1-1; V: TRBV7-9; size: many; CDR3: CASSLGRSSLNTEAFF
D: NA; J: TRBJ2-3; V: TRBV2; size: few; CDR3: CASSDAYTQYF
D: NA; J: TRBJ1-3; V: TRBV25-1; size: few; CDR3: CASSEQGWNTIYF
D: NA; J: TRBJ1-1; V: TRBV7-2; size: few; CDR3: CASSLRVGKAFF
D: NA; J: TRBJ2-3; V: TRBV11-3; size: many; CDR3: CASSLDGNTDTQYF
D: NA; J: TRBJ2-3; V: TRBV27; size: few; CDR3: CASLPLGSSTDTQYF
D: TRBD1; J: TRBJ2-3; V: TRBV7-6; size: few; CDR3: CASSLGPGGADTQYF
D: NA; J: TRBJ1-1; V: TRBV29-1; size: few; CDR3: CSVARSNPGTEAFF
D: TRBD1; J: TRBJ2-5; V: TRBV4-1; size: NA; CDR3: CASSQAATGSWETQYF
D: TRBD2; J: TRBJ2-5; V: TRBV7-9; size: NA; CDR3: CASSLSGRGDQETQYF
D: NA; J: TRBJ1-2; V: TRBV28; size: NA; CDR3: CASSLQGFYGYTF
D: NA; J: NA; V: TRBV7-6; size: NA; CDR3: CASSSQPQSYEQYF
D: NA; J: TRBJ2-3; V: TRBV6-5; size: NA; CDR3: CASSYSDTDTQYF
D: NA; J: TRBJ1-1; V: TRBV25-1; size: NA; CDR3: CASSAYRQEEAFF
D: TRBD1; J: TRBJ2-2; V: TRBV4-3; size: NA; CDR3: CASSQDMNRGPGELFF
D: TRBD2; J: TRBJ2-3; V: TRBV19; size: NA; CDR3: CASSTLAGGGDTQYF
D: NA; J: TRBJ2-1; V: TRBV7-9; size: NA; CDR3: CASSFGGAGGNEQFF
D: NA; J: TRBJ2-1; V: TRBV23-1; size: few; CDR3: CASSHPPQGYNEQFF
D: NA; J: TRBJ2-3; V: TRBV18; size: few; CDR3: CASSPSLARTASTDTQYF
D: TRBD2; J: TRBJ2-1; V: TRBV2; size: NA; CDR3: CASSVRLAGEDEQFF
D: NA; J: TRBJ2-3; V: TRBV6-5; size: few; CDR3: CASSLTPQEADTQYF
D: NA; J: TRBJ2-3; V: TRBV29-1; size: few; CDR3: CSVDPGDSTDTQYF